Listed below are T cell receptor beta chains from one sample, sequenced in a study of shared clonotypes between healthy human individuals. Method: immunoSEQ multiplex PCR; TCRdb's copy keeps in-frame clones and lacks some. This table has about 2.4 million clones, 93% appearing once. The sample consisted of naive CD4+ T cells from PBMCs. The receptors originated from a man aged 18 to 29 in good health. Some clones in this sample may be carry-over from other donors' samples. Each CDR3 is given with its conserved first and last residue. Each record gives: D gene, V gene, J gene, clone size, CDR3 DNA, CDR3 protein. A D gene is named only where the DNA matches it firmly. A clone size is listed for some rows: how often the clone was seen (once, few, many), or a class if it is expanded.

D: TRBD2
V: TRBV27
J: TRBJ2-7
size: -
DNA: TGTGCCAGCAGTCCGACTAGCGGGAGATCCTACGAGCAGTACTTC
CDR3: CASSPTSGRSYEQYF

D: -
V: TRBV30
J: TRBJ1-6
size: -
DNA: TGTGCCTGGAGTGTGGTTTCACCCCTCCACTTT
CDR3: CAWSVVSPLHF

D: -
V: TRBV29-1
J: TRBJ2-5
size: -
DNA: TGCAGCGTTGAATCTGGGTCAGAGACCCAGTACTTC
CDR3: CSVESGSETQYF

D: -
V: TRBV6-5
J: TRBJ1-6
size: -
DNA: TGTGCCAGCAGTTACTCGAACGTTATCGGCCGTTCACCCCTCCACTTT
CDR3: CASSYSNVIGRSPLHF

D: TRBD2
V: TRBV10-3
J: TRBJ2-7
size: -
DNA: TGTGCCATCAGTCCGGGACTAGCGGGAGTCAGAAACGAGCAGTACTTC
CDR3: CAISPGLAGVRNEQYF

D: TRBD2
V: TRBV7-3
J: TRBJ2-1
size: -
DNA: TGTGCCAGCAGCCCAAAGATCGGACTAGCGGCATACAATGAGCAGTTCTTC
CDR3: CASSPKIGLAAYNEQFF

D: TRBD1
V: TRBV15
J: TRBJ2-5
size: -
DNA: TGTGCCACCAGCAGGGACAGGGAAGAGACCCAGTACTTC
CDR3: CATSRDREETQYF

D: TRBD1
V: TRBV5-6
J: TRBJ1-1
size: -
DNA: TGTGCCAGCAGCCTCGAGACAGGGGGTGATGCTTTCTTT
CDR3: CASSLETGGDAFF

D: TRBD2
V: TRBV6-6
J: TRBJ2-7
size: -
DNA: TGTGCCAGCAGTGAGCGGGAGCTGTACGAGCAGTACTTC
CDR3: CASSERELYEQYF

D: -
V: TRBV6-1
J: TRBJ1-3
size: -
DNA: TGTGCCAGCGCGGGGCCAGCCCTCTCTGGAAACACCATATATTTT
CDR3: CASAGPALSGNTIYF

D: -
V: TRBV29-1
J: TRBJ2-7
size: -
DNA: TGCAGCGTTGGCAGGGTCCGACTTCCATCCTACGAGCAGTACTTC
CDR3: CSVGRVRLPSYEQYF

D: TRBD1
V: TRBV7-3
J: TRBJ1-5
size: -
DNA: TGTGCCAGCAGCGCCGCGACAGGGTTGGGGCAGCCCCAGCATTTT
CDR3: CASSAATGLGQPQHF

D: -
V: TRBV9
J: TRBJ2-3
size: once
DNA: TGTGCCAGCAGCGTTTCGACGGCAGATACGCAGTATTTT
CDR3: CASSVSTADTQYF

D: -
V: TRBV7-3
J: TRBJ1-5
size: -
DNA: TGTGCCAGCAGCTTAAATACGGGTACGCCCCAGCATTTT
CDR3: CASSLNTGTPQHF

D: -
V: TRBV11-2
J: TRBJ1-3
size: few
DNA: TGTGCCAGCAGCTTACTACCGAGCTCTGGAAACACCATATATTTT
CDR3: CASSLLPSSGNTIYF

D: -
V: TRBV15
J: TRBJ1-4
size: -
DNA: TGTGCCACCAGCAGCGTCCGGGAAGGAGGACTGTTTTTT
CDR3: CATSSVREGGLFF

D: -
V: TRBV5-4
J: TRBJ1-1
size: once
DNA: TGTGCCAGCAGCTCGTTGACAGGTTTGAACACTGAAGCTTTCTTT
CDR3: CASSSLTGLNTEAFF

D: -
V: TRBV6-1
J: TRBJ2-3
size: -
DNA: TGTGCTGGGGGCCACTCTTATGGGGGTGATACGCAGTATTTT
CDR3: CAGGHSYGGDTQYF

D: -
V: TRBV5-1
J: TRBJ2-2
size: -
DNA: TGCGCCAGCAGCCCCAGGGCCTACACCGGGGAGCTGTTTTTT
CDR3: CASSPRAYTGELFF

D: TRBD1
V: TRBV7-2
J: TRBJ2-7
size: -
DNA: TGTGCCAGCAGCTTGGGACAGGGGACAGGCGAGCAGTACTTC
CDR3: CASSLGQGTGEQYF

D: -
V: TRBV2
J: TRBJ1-1
size: -
DNA: TGTGCCAGCGAATGGGGCAGAGCGAACACTGAAGCTTTCTTT
CDR3: CASEWGRANTEAFF

D: -
V: TRBV10-3
J: TRBJ1-5
size: -
DNA: TGTGCCATCAGTGAGTCGACGGGAACTTATCAGCCCCAGCATTTT
CDR3: CAISESTGTYQPQHF

D: TRBD2
V: TRBV19
J: TRBJ2-3
size: -
DNA: TGTGCCAGTAGTCGCGAGGGGAGGGGAGGCACAGATACGCAGTATTTT
CDR3: CASSREGRGGTDTQYF

D: -
V: TRBV6-6
J: TRBJ2-5
size: -
DNA: TGTGCCAGCAGTACGAACAGGAGGTCGGAGACCCAGTACTTC
CDR3: CASSTNRRSETQYF

D: -
V: TRBV7-2
J: TRBJ2-7
size: -
DNA: TGTGCCAGCAGCCGGACAGTTGGCTCCTACGAGCAGTACTTC
CDR3: CASSRTVGSYEQYF

D: TRBD2
V: TRBV29-1
J: TRBJ2-3
size: once
DNA: TGCAGCGTTGAAGGTGTAGCGGGAGTAGCGGATACGCAGTATTTT
CDR3: CSVEGVAGVADTQYF

D: -
V: TRBV5-8
J: TRBJ2-5
size: -
DNA: TGTGCCAGCAGCTTGGTGGAAGAGACCCAGTACTTC
CDR3: CASSLVEETQYF

D: TRBD1
V: TRBV4-1
J: TRBJ2-7
size: -
DNA: TGCGCCAGCAGCCTATACAGGGGGCCAAACAGCCACGAGCAGTACTTC
CDR3: CASSLYRGPNSHEQYF

D: -
V: TRBV6-6
J: TRBJ2-3
size: -
DNA: TGTGCCAGCAGTCCGAGTTCGGATACGCAGTATTTT
CDR3: CASSPSSDTQYF

D: -
V: TRBV28
J: TRBJ2-7
size: -
DNA: TGTGCCAGCAGGTCCCTTCATCTAGCCCCCTACGAGCAGTACTTC
CDR3: CASRSLHLAPYEQYF

D: -
V: TRBV5-1
J: TRBJ2-5
size: -
DNA: TGCGCCAGCCTGCCTGGTGACAGGTTCCAAGAGACCCAGTACTTC
CDR3: CASLPGDRFQETQYF

D: TRBD1
V: TRBV27
J: TRBJ2-7
size: -
DNA: TGTGCCAGCAGTGGACTGGGACAGGTCTCCTACGAGCAGTACTTC
CDR3: CASSGLGQVSYEQYF

D: -
V: TRBV5-6
J: TRBJ1-2
size: -
DNA: TGTGCCAGCAGCTTGCCAGGGGATGGCTACACCTTC
CDR3: CASSLPGDGYTF

D: -
V: TRBV18
J: TRBJ1-5
size: -
DNA: TGTGCCAGCTCACCCCTCGGGACTGCCAATCAGCCCCAGCATTTT
CDR3: CASSPLGTANQPQHF

D: -
V: TRBV19
J: TRBJ1-2
size: once
DNA: TGTGCCAGTAGTATTCGGCGAAACTATGGCTACACCTTC
CDR3: CASSIRRNYGYTF

D: -
V: TRBV5-5
J: TRBJ2-5
size: -
DNA: TGTGCCAGCAGCTTTTTAGGACAAGAGACCCAGTACTTC
CDR3: CASSFLGQETQYF

D: -
V: TRBV5-4
J: TRBJ2-5
size: -
DNA: TGTGCCAGCAGCGTAGCTCAGACGCAAGAGACCCAGTACTTC
CDR3: CASSVAQTQETQYF

D: TRBD2
V: TRBV7-2
J: TRBJ2-2
size: -
DNA: TGTGCCAGCAGCTTAAGCGGGAGGGGAGCCGGGGAGCTGTTTTTT
CDR3: CASSLSGRGAGELFF

D: -
V: TRBV6-5
J: TRBJ1-1
size: -
DNA: TGTGCCAGCAGTTACAACTGGCGGGGGGACACTGAAGCTTTCTTT
CDR3: CASSYNWRGDTEAFF

D: -
V: TRBV5-1
J: TRBJ2-3
size: -
DNA: TGCGCCAGCAGCTTGGCCCTCGATTCAGATACGCAGTATTTT
CDR3: CASSLALDSDTQYF

D: -
V: TRBV30
J: TRBJ1-5
size: -
DNA: TGTGCCTGGAGTGTACTCGACGGGGGGCTGGGAAGCAATCAGCCCCAGCATTTT
CDR3: CAWSVLDGGLGSNQPQHF

D: TRBD1
V: TRBV10-2
J: TRBJ1-1
size: -
DNA: TGCGCCAGCGCCGGACAGGGGGGGACTGAAGCTTTCTTT
CDR3: CASAGQGGTEAFF

D: -
V: TRBV19
J: TRBJ2-4
size: -
DNA: TGTGCCAGTAGTCCTAGAAGGGGCTTAGGAGGGTACTTC
CDR3: CASSPRRGLGGYF

D: TRBD2
V: TRBV28
J: TRBJ2-6
size: -
DNA: TGTGCCAGCCGGGTAGCGGGGACTAAGAGCTCTGGGGCCAACGTCCTGACTTTC
CDR3: CASRVAGTKSSGANVLTF

D: TRBD1
V: TRBV5-5
J: TRBJ2-7
size: -
DNA: TGTGCCAGCAGCTCCACCTACAGGGGTAGTGGCTACGAGCAGTACTTC
CDR3: CASSSTYRGSGYEQYF

D: TRBD1
V: TRBV28
J: TRBJ1-2
size: -
DNA: TGTGCCAGCAGTGACCCCACAGGGGGCAGGATCTATGGCTACACCTTC
CDR3: CASSDPTGGRIYGYTF

D: TRBD1
V: TRBV6-5
J: TRBJ1-2
size: few
DNA: TGTGCCAGCAGTTCCCTGGGACAGAACTATGGCTACACCTTC
CDR3: CASSSLGQNYGYTF

D: TRBD2
V: TRBV7-9
J: TRBJ2-1
size: -
DNA: TGTGCCAGCAGTTTCGGGAGGACTAGCTGGTCCTACAATGAGCAGTTCTTC
CDR3: CASSFGRTSWSYNEQFF

D: TRBD2
V: TRBV7-9
J: TRBJ2-1
size: -
DNA: TGTGCCAGCAGCTTACAAGCGGGAGGTTACAATGAGCAGTTCTTC
CDR3: CASSLQAGGYNEQFF

D: -
V: TRBV30
J: TRBJ2-1
size: -
DNA: TGTGCCTGGAGCCGGGACGTATACAATGAGCAGTTCTTC
CDR3: CAWSRDVYNEQFF

D: -
V: TRBV5-4
J: TRBJ1-2
size: -
DNA: TGTGCCAGCAGCCCCCGGGGGGCGGGAGTTAACTATGGCTACACCTTC
CDR3: CASSPRGAGVNYGYTF

D: -
V: TRBV9
J: TRBJ1-1
size: -
DNA: TGTGCCAGCAGCGTAGTGGTCGGGGGCTACACTGAAGCTTTCTTT
CDR3: CASSVVVGGYTEAFF

D: -
V: TRBV6-1
J: TRBJ2-7
size: -
DNA: TGTGCCAGCAGAGTCTTCGGGGATTCCTACGAGCAGTACTTC
CDR3: CASRVFGDSYEQYF

D: -
V: TRBV5-1
J: TRBJ2-3
size: once
DNA: TGCGCCAGCAGCTTGGAGGCGGGACGGGCAGATACGCAGTATTTT
CDR3: CASSLEAGRADTQYF

D: -
V: TRBV27
J: TRBJ1-5
size: -
DNA: TGTGCCAGCAGGAGGGGTGGGGGCCGCAATCAGCCCCAGCATTTT
CDR3: CASRRGGGRNQPQHF